This TCR beta chain was identified during a study of OX40 agonist ivuxolimab in advanced cancers. Findings and limits, study-wide: Clonal expansion was seen in CD4+ and CD8+ blood T cells by week 6 at 0.1 to 3.0 mg/kg. The specificity for antigen of the expanded peripheral T cells was not determined.

Generated by immunoSEQ multiplex PCR, the TCRdb table keeps only in-frame clones and is missing some. The sample includes about 80,000 clones, roughly 91% seen only once; the top ten take around 0.23%. Regarding this clone: Antigen: not known.

This CDR3 has 16 residues. Exclusion of a patient followed from autoimmune disease history or systemic immunosuppression. This material consisted of CD4+ or CD8+ T cells sorted from blood, taken in a trial of the OX40 agonist ivuxolimab. The TCR originated in an adult with an advanced solid tumor such as melanoma, head and neck, liver or kidney cancer. The chain has TRBV21-1 and TRBJ1-1. TRBV21-1 is deemed a pseudogene. In DNA form, the CDR3 reads TGTGCCAGCAGCAAGGGCCGCCAGGGTGAGGGCACTGAAGCTTTCTTT. Its translation: CASSKGRQGEGTEAFF.